Following are 8 T cell receptor beta chains from one sample sequenced in a study of T cell responses to AZD1222 COVID-19 vaccine. Clones were sequenced by immunoSEQ multiplex PCR, and TCRdb holds only the in-frame ones, with some missing. The data contain around 73,000 clones, roughly 87% of them seen just once; the ten biggest clones take up around 9.3%. The source material was peripheral blood, sampled 28 days after the second AZD1222 dose. These receptors all stem from an adult who received the AZD1222 COVID-19 vaccine.

V and J are TRBV3-1 (or the pseudogene TRBV3-2) and TRBJ1-3; D gene ambiguous. Trimming pared 5 bases from V and 1 base from J, leaving 6 bases between. Germline CDR1 LGHDT, CDR2 YNNKEL (reference sequence). The CDR3 loop spans 13 amino acids. The CDR3 loop is CASSGVSGNTIYF. CDR3 coding DNA: TGTGCCAGCAGCGGCGTGTCTGGAAACACCATATATTTT.

The J gene is TRBJ1-2, the V gene TRBV19, with D uncertain. The CDR3 runs 12 residues. The V gene's germline CDR1 is LNHDA and CDR2 SQIVND (reference sequence). V gave up 7 bases and J gave up 7 bases, with 13 bases separating them. The CDR3 region is CASILPGGGYTF. CDR3 in DNA: TGTGCCAGTATACTTCCGGGAGGTGGCTACACCTTC.

The rearrangement uses TRBV24-1 and TRBJ2-5, with D perhaps matching TRBD1 (6 bases). Between the trimmed V and J ends, which lost 2 bases and 4 bases, there was a span of 16 bases. CDR1 and CDR2 from the germline V gene are KGHDR and SFDVKD. The CDR3 sequence is 16 residues long. CDR3 DNA: TGTGCCACCAGTGATTGGGGCCTAACAGGGACAGAGACCCAGTACTTC. Translated, it gives CATSDWGLTGTETQYF.

Remarks on this clone: The junction differs from germline at one of its ends, possibly a read error. The V gene is TRBV6-5, the J gene TRBJ1-4; 7 positions match TRBD1. The CDR3 has 13 residues. CDR1 is MNHEY, CDR2 SVGAGI, per germline. The CDR3 sequence: CGGGARTNEKLFF. In DNA form, the CDR3 reads TGCGGAGGGGGCGCGAGAACTAATGAAAAACTGTTTTTT.

The rearrangement joins TRBV6-5 to TRBJ2-2; D not certain. CDR1 and CDR2 from the germline V gene are MNHEY and SVGAGI. This CDR3 comprises 14 residues. Trimming shortened V by 4 bases and J by 4 bases, and 10 bases separated the two germline ends. DNA of the CDR3: TGTGCCAGCAGTTCCTCAGTATTCACCGGGGAGCTGTTTTTT. Encoded protein: CASSSSVFTGELFF.

The V gene is TRBV7-2, the J gene TRBJ2-5; TRBD1 is a possible D gene (5 bases). The CDR3 consists of 13 residues. Germline assignment: CDR1 SGHTA and CDR2 FQGNSA. Between the trimmed V and J ends, which lost 3 bases and 5 bases, there was a span of 10 bases. The CDR3 protein is CASSFGAWETQYF. CDR3 bases: TGTGCCAGCAGCTTTGGGGCCTGGGAGACCCAGTACTTC.

V is TRBV6-5 and J is TRBJ2-7; TRBD1 matches at 7 bases. J gave up 0 bases and V 2 bases, and 4 bases lay outside the gene matches. This CDR3 region has 15 residues. Germline V gene lookup returns CDR1 MNHEY and CDR2 SVGAGI. The CDR3 nucleotides read TGTGCCAGCAGTTACCGGGACAGACGCTCCTACGAGCAGTACGTC. This codes for CASSYRDRRSYEQYV.

This rearrangement joins TRBV4-1 to TRBJ2-1; D uncertain. Trimming removed 1 base from V and 6 bases from J, with 10 bases in between. CDR3 length equals 14 residues. The germline CDR1 and CDR2 sequences are MGHRA and YSYEKL. This CDR3 is CASSQAPTFNEQFF. CDR3 sequence (DNA): TGCGCCAGCAGCCAAGCCCCGACGTTCAATGAGCAGTTCTTC.